These T cell receptor beta chains were read from a single sample in a study of T cell responses to AZD1222 COVID-19 vaccine. Only in-frame clones appear in the TCRdb table, and some are missing; sequencing was by immunoSEQ multiplex PCR. The sample yields 100,000 to 150,000 clones, around 90% seen once. This specimen was peripheral blood, taken on day 0 of AZD1222 vaccination. All receptors derive from an adult in good health. Both conserved end residues are part of each CDR3. Each record gives: V gene, clone size, D gene, J gene, CDR3 DNA, CDR3 protein. A D gene is named only where the DNA matches it firmly. The listing skips clone size in some rows; elsewhere it reads once, few, many or a size class.

v_call: TRBV12-3/TRBV12-4
clone_size: NA
d_call: TRBD1
j_call: TRBJ2-7
cdr3_nt: TGTGCCACCCCGACAGGGCTTTCCCTCGAGCAGTACTTC
cdr3_aa: CATPTGLSLEQYF

v_call: TRBV27
clone_size: NA
d_call: NA
j_call: TRBJ1-4
cdr3_nt: TGTGCCAGCAGTTTATGGTACCGTGGAGCGAAAAATGAAAAACTGTTTTTT
cdr3_aa: CASSLWYRGAKNEKLFF

v_call: TRBV10-3
clone_size: NA
d_call: TRBD2
j_call: TRBJ2-1
cdr3_nt: TGTGCCATCAGCAAAAGTTTCGGACTAGCGGGGGGAAATCGTACAAGTGAGCAGTTCTTC
cdr3_aa: CAISKSFGLAGGNRTSEQFF

v_call: TRBV2
clone_size: few
d_call: NA
j_call: TRBJ2-7
cdr3_nt: TGTGCCAGTGCTACCTACGAGCAGTACTTC
cdr3_aa: CASATYEQYF

v_call: TRBV2
clone_size: NA
d_call: NA
j_call: TRBJ1-1
cdr3_nt: TGTGCCAGCAAGCAGGAGACAGACACTGAAGCTTTCTTT
cdr3_aa: CASKQETDTEAFF

v_call: TRBV19
clone_size: NA
d_call: NA
j_call: TRBJ1-5
cdr3_nt: TGTGCCAGTAGACAGGGTGAGAATCAGCCCCAGCATTTT
cdr3_aa: CASRQGENQPQHF

v_call: TRBV5-1
clone_size: NA
d_call: TRBD1
j_call: TRBJ1-6
cdr3_nt: TGCGCCAGCAGCAGAACCCTGGACAGGGCCGGTAATTCACCCCTCCACTTT
cdr3_aa: CASSRTLDRAGNSPLHF

v_call: TRBV28
clone_size: NA
d_call: TRBD1
j_call: TRBJ1-1
cdr3_nt: TGTGCCAGCAGTTTAGGTGGAGGGGGCGGTTACTTT
cdr3_aa: CASSLGGGGGYF

v_call: TRBV30
clone_size: once
d_call: TRBD1
j_call: TRBJ2-3
cdr3_nt: TGTGCCTGGAGGCCTAGAGGGGACAGAAGAACGCAGTATTTT
cdr3_aa: CAWRPRGDRRTQYF

v_call: TRBV28
clone_size: NA
d_call: TRBD2
j_call: TRBJ2-3
cdr3_nt: TGTGCCACCCGGGGGGGCCCACTGACAGATACGCAGTATTTT
cdr3_aa: CATRGGPLTDTQYF

v_call: TRBV28
clone_size: NA
d_call: NA
j_call: TRBJ2-2
cdr3_nt: TGTGCCAGCAGTTTATCGGGGGACACCGGGGAGCTGTTTTTT
cdr3_aa: CASSLSGDTGELFF

v_call: TRBV2
clone_size: NA
d_call: NA
j_call: TRBJ1-2
cdr3_nt: TGTGCCAGCACGGAGGTACCAAGTGGCAGGGAACATGGCTACACCTTC
cdr3_aa: CASTEVPSGREHGYTF

v_call: TRBV2
clone_size: few
d_call: NA
j_call: TRBJ1-3
cdr3_nt: TGTGCCAGCAGCCAGGGGACAATTACTGGAAACACCATATATTTT
cdr3_aa: CASSQGTITGNTIYF

v_call: TRBV15
clone_size: NA
d_call: NA
j_call: TRBJ2-1
cdr3_nt: TGTGCCACCAGCAGAGCTTTGGCCTACAATGAGCAGTTCTTC
cdr3_aa: CATSRALAYNEQFF

v_call: TRBV30
clone_size: few
d_call: TRBD1
j_call: TRBJ1-4
cdr3_nt: TGTGCCTTGGGGGACAGCAAATTTTTCGAAAAACTGTTTTTT
cdr3_aa: CALGDSKFFEKLFF

v_call: TRBV9
clone_size: NA
d_call: TRBD2
j_call: TRBJ2-2
cdr3_nt: TGTGCCAGCAGCGTAGATGGCGGGAGGGCCAACGGGGAGCTGTTTTTT
cdr3_aa: CASSVDGGRANGELFF

v_call: TRBV30
clone_size: NA
d_call: NA
j_call: TRBJ1-1
cdr3_nt: TGTGCCTACACAGCCACTGAAGCTTTCTTT
cdr3_aa: CAYTATEAFF

v_call: TRBV9
clone_size: NA
d_call: TRBD2
j_call: TRBJ2-3
cdr3_nt: TGTGCCAGCAGCGTAGCCGGGACTAGCGGAGGAGATACGCAGTATTTT
cdr3_aa: CASSVAGTSGGDTQYF

v_call: TRBV30
clone_size: NA
d_call: NA
j_call: TRBJ1-3
cdr3_nt: TGTGCCTGGAGTTCGGGAAACACCATATATTTT
cdr3_aa: CAWSSGNTIYF

v_call: TRBV3-1/TRBV3-2
clone_size: NA
d_call: NA
j_call: TRBJ2-3
cdr3_nt: TGTGCCAGCAGCCAAGATTCGGATACGCAGTATTTT
cdr3_aa: CASSQDSDTQYF

v_call: TRBV12-3/TRBV12-4
clone_size: NA
d_call: NA
j_call: TRBJ1-2
cdr3_nt: TGTGCCAGCACCCGCCGGGGCGACTATGGCTACACCTTC
cdr3_aa: CASTRRGDYGYTF

v_call: TRBV28
clone_size: NA
d_call: NA
j_call: TRBJ2-7
cdr3_nt: TGTGCCAGCAGCCAGGCCAGCCCATTGAGGATCGAGCAGTACTTC
cdr3_aa: CASSQASPLRIEQYF

v_call: TRBV28
clone_size: NA
d_call: TRBD1
j_call: TRBJ2-7
cdr3_nt: TGTGCCAGCAGTTTGAATTCCCCGGGACAGGGTTCCTACGAGCAGTACTTC
cdr3_aa: CASSLNSPGQGSYEQYF

v_call: TRBV10-3
clone_size: NA
d_call: NA
j_call: TRBJ2-7
cdr3_nt: TGTGCCACCTCGGAGGGACAGATCTCCTACGAGCAGTACTTC
cdr3_aa: CATSEGQISYEQYF

v_call: TRBV7-9
clone_size: NA
d_call: TRBD2
j_call: TRBJ2-1
cdr3_nt: TGTGCCAGTCTTATGATCCCGGGGGGGAGCTCCTACAATGAGCAGTTCTTC
cdr3_aa: CASLMIPGGSSYNEQFF

v_call: TRBV11-3
clone_size: NA
d_call: NA
j_call: TRBJ2-3
cdr3_nt: TGTGCCAGCAGCTTGGAGGGGATTACGCAGTATTTT
cdr3_aa: CASSLEGITQYF

v_call: TRBV28
clone_size: once
d_call: NA
j_call: TRBJ2-6
cdr3_nt: TGTGCCAGCCGAGAGGGAGCAGGTTACGGGGCCAACGTCCTGACTTTC
cdr3_aa: CASREGAGYGANVLTF

v_call: TRBV28
clone_size: NA
d_call: NA
j_call: TRBJ1-1
cdr3_nt: TGTGCCAGCAGTGCTCCGGGACAACTGAACACTGAAGCTTTCTTT
cdr3_aa: CASSAPGQLNTEAFF

v_call: TRBV11-2
clone_size: NA
d_call: TRBD1
j_call: TRBJ2-7
cdr3_nt: TGTGCCAGCAGCCCCACAGGGGTTACCTACGAGCAGTACTTC
cdr3_aa: CASSPTGVTYEQYF